This T cell receptor (beta chain) was recovered during a study of cytomegalovirus exposure and HLA in healthy donors. Per the germline V gene, CDR1 is SNHLY and CDR2 is FYNNEI. The length of the CDR3 is 14 residues. J was trimmed by 1 base and V by 3 bases; bases with no gene match: 1. Use of 60 Vbeta and 13 Jbeta primers characterized the PCR. The repertoire was sequenced with immunoSEQ multiplex PCR; TCRdb's copy has only in-frame clones and lacks some. The data show about 210,000 clones, with 78% seen just once and more than 0.45% held by the top ten. The TCR sequence derives from a boy younger than 18 in good health and CMV-seronegative. The V gene is TRBV2, the J gene TRBJ1-1; 8 bases agree with TRBD1. Sample: PBMCs. CDR3 sequence reads: CASSEGTGNTEAFF. The CDR3 DNA follows: TGTGCCAGCAGTGAGGGGACAGGGAACACTGAAGCTTTCTTT. Complete variable domain (other parts from reference TRBV2 and TRBJ1-1): EPEVTQTPSHQVTQMGQEVILRCVPISNHLYFYWYRQILGQKVEFLVSFYNNEISEKSEIFDDQFSVERPDGSNFTLKIRSTKLEDSAMYFCASSEGTGNTEAFFGQGTRLTVV.